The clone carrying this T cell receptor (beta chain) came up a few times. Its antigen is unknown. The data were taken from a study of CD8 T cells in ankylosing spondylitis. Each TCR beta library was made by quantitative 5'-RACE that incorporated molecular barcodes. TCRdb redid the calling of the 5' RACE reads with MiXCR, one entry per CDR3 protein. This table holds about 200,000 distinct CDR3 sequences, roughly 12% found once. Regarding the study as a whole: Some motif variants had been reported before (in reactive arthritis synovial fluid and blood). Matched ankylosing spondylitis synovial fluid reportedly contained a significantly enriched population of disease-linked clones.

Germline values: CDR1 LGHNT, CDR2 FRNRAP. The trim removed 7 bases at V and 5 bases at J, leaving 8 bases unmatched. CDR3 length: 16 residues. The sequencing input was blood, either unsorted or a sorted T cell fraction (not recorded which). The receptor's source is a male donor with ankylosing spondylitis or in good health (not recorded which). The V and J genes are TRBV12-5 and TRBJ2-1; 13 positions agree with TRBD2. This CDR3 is CASVHGLAGEHNEQFF. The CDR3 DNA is TGTGCTAGTGTTCATGGACTAGCGGGAGAGCACAATGAGCAGTTCTTC.